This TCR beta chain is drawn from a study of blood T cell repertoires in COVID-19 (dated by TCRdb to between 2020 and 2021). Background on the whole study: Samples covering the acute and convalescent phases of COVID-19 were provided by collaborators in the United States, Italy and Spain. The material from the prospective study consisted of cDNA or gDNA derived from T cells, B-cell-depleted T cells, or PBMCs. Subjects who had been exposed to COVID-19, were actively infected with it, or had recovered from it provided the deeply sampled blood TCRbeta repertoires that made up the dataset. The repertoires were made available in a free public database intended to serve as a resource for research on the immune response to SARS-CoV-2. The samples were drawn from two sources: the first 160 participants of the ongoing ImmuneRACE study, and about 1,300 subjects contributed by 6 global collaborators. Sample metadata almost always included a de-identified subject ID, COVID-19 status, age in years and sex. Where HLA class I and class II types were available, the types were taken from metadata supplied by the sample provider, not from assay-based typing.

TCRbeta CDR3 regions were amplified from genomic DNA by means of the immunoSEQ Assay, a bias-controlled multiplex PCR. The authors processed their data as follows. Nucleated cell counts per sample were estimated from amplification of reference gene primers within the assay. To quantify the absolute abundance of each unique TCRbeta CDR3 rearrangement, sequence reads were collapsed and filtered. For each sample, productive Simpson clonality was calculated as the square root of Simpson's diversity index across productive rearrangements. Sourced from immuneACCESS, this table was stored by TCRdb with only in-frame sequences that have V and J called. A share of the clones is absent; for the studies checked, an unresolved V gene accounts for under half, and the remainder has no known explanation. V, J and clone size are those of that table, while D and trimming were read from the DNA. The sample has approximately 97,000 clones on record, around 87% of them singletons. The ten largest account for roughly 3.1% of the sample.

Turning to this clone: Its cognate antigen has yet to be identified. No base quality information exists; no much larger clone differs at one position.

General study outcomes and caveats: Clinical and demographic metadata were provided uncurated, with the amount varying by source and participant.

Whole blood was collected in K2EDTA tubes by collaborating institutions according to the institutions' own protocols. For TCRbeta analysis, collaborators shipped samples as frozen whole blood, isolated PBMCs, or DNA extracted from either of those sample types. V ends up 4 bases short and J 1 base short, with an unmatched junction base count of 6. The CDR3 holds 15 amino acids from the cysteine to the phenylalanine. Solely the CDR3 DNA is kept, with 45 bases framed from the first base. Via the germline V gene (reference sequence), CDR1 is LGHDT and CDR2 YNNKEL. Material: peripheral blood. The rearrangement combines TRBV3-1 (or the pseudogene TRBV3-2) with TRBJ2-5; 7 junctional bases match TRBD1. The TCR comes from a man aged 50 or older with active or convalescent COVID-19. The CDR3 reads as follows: CASSRGQLTQETQYF. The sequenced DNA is TGTGCCAGCAGCCGGGGACAGCTAACCCAAGAGACCCAGTACTTC.